Listed here are 29 T cell receptor beta chains from one sample, sequenced in a study of CD8 T cells in ankylosing spondylitis. The study, taken as a whole, reports: Blood of patients with ankylosing spondylitis appeared to be characterized by a TCR beta motif of seven or eight highly homologous variants.

Each CDR3 protein gets one entry after TCRdb re-called the 5' RACE reads with MiXCR. The data show roughly 440,000 distinct CDR3 sequences, about a sixth seen once. No antigens are known for them. The specimen was blood, either unsorted or a sorted T cell fraction (not recorded which). The receptors were sampled from a male donor with ankylosing spondylitis.

V usage is TRBV7-2 and J usage is TRBJ2-1, with D hard to call. The CDR3 sequence is 14 residues long. V was trimmed by 3 bases and J by 3 bases, leaving 9 bases between them. In germline, CDR1 is SGHTA, CDR2 FQGNSA. The DNA for the CDR3 is TGTGCCAGCAGCTTTAATCTAGGCTACAATGAGCAGTTCTTC. It translates to CASSFNLGYNEQFF.

CDR3 DNA sequence: TGTGCCAGCAGTTTATCGCAGATCGCAGATACGCAGTATTTT. Amino acids: CASSLSQIADTQYF. The chain couples TRBV12-3 or TRBV12-4 to TRBJ2-3; D remains unclear. This CDR3 is built from 14 residues. V gave up 2 bases and J gave up 4 bases, with 10 bases separating them.

In this sample, this clonotype turned up many times. The rearrangement links TRBV2 to TRBJ2-1, with 9 bases that match TRBD2. CDR1 is SNHLY and CDR2 is FYNNEI in the germline V gene. The CDR3 loop spans 16 amino acids. Unmatched junction bases numbered 14, after V lost 7 bases and J lost 7 bases. In DNA form, the CDR3 reads TGTGCCAGCAAAAGAACCCCAGCGGGGGGCGGGAATGAGCAGTTCTTC. This encodes CASKRTPAGGGNEQFF.

This clonotype was recorded at least ten times. This chain uses TRBV12-3 or TRBV12-4 with TRBJ2-5, with 7 bases that match TRBD1. Unmatched junction bases numbered 4, after V lost 6 bases and J lost 3 bases. The CDR3 length is 13 residues. The CDR3 sequence: CASSSRGKETQYF. The CDR3 DNA reads TGTGCCAGCAGCAGCAGGGGGAAAGAGACCCAGTACTTC.

The sample holds a few counts of this clonotype. V is TRBV28 and J is TRBJ1-5; TRBD1 might be the D (5 bases). Trimming removed 2 bases at V and 9 bases at J, with 14 bases between. The CDR3 covers 14 residues. Germline V gene data show CDR1 as MDHEN and CDR2 as SYDVKM. The CDR3 DNA follows: TGTGCCAGCAGTTTAAAGGGGCCCCAGGGGCCCCAGCATTTT. This gives the protein CASSLKGPQGPQHF.

The chain joins TRBV10-2 to TRBJ1-1; D is perhaps TRBD1 (6 bases). From germline, CDR1 is WSHSY and CDR2 SAAADI. The CDR3 sequence is 15 residues long. The ends were cut back, 8 bases at V and 3 bases at J, with 19 bases in the middle. For the CDR3, the DNA is TGCGCCAGCCGCGGGATCACAGGGTACGACACTGAAGCTTTCTTT. This encodes CASRGITGYDTEAFF.

This clonotype was recorded a few times. The rearrangement links TRBV7-8 to TRBJ1-3, with D uncertain. This CDR3 has 12 amino acids. CDR1 is SGHVS and CDR2 is FQNEAQ in the germline V gene. Trimming stripped 2 bases from V and 2 bases from J, with 1 base between. This chain's CDR3 is CASSLTGNTIYF. In DNA form, the CDR3 reads TGTGCCAGCAGCTTAACTGGAAACACCATATATTTT. Full variable domain (rest looked up from reference TRBV7-8 and TRBJ1-3): GAGVSQSPRYKVAKRGQDVALRCDPISGHVSLFWYQQALGQGPEFLTYFQNEAQLDKSGLPSDRFFAERPEGSVSTLKIQRTQQEDSAVYLCASSLTGNTIYFGEGSWLTVV.

This clonotype has at least ten counts. J is TRBJ2-2 and V is TRBV12-3 or TRBV12-4, with 9 positions matching TRBD1. The ends lost 5 bases at V and 3 bases at J; junction bases unmatched: 4. The CDR3 runs 15 residues. The CDR3 coding sequence is TGTGCCAGCAGTCGGGGACAGGGAGACACCGGGGAGCTGTTTTTT. Encoded protein: CASSRGQGDTGELFF.

This sequence joins TRBV6-1 and TRBJ2-1; 11 bases line up with TRBD1. V lost 6 bases to trimming and J lost 3 bases; unmatched junction nucleotides: 4. The CDR3 runs to 15 residues. Germline CDR1 and CDR2: MNHNS and SASEGT. CDR3 region: CASRLDRGHYNEQFF. DNA of the CDR3: TGTGCCAGCAGATTGGACAGGGGGCACTACAATGAGCAGTTCTTC.

The gene calls are TRBV29-1 and TRBJ2-1; D unresolved. CDR3 length: 14 amino acids. The ends were cut back, 6 bases at V and 7 bases at J, with 19 bases in the middle. The germline CDR1 and CDR2 sequences are SQVTM and ANQGSEA. The CDR3 is CSVPQFPRWNEQFF. CDR3 sequence (DNA): TGCAGCGTCCCGCAGTTCCCCCGATGGAATGAGCAGTTCTTC.

The genes are TRBV5-1 and TRBJ2-6; weak D call: TRBD1 (5 bases). This CDR3 has 15 residues. V gave up 6 bases and J gave up 0 bases, with 10 bases separating them. Germline CDR1 is SGHRS and CDR2 is YFSETQ. The DNA for the CDR3 is TGCGCCAGCAAGGCCGGACACTCTGGGGCCAACGTCCTGACTTTC. It codes for CASKAGHSGANVLTF.

In its sample, this clonotype was seen many times. The germline gene is not matched at one end of the junction; a read error may be the cause. The J gene is TRBJ2-1, the V gene TRBV11-2, with D unclear. Germline CDR1 and CDR2: SGHAT and FQNNGV. This CDR3 is 15 amino acids long. CDR3 coding DNA: TGTGCCAGCAGTTTAGACGTAGCACGGGTGCATGAGCAGTTCTTC. It is translated as CASSLDVARVHEQFF.

The V call is TRBV3-1, the J call TRBJ2-7; 7 positions match TRBD1. The CDR3 is made up of 17 amino acids. Germline CDR1 LGHDT, CDR2 YNNKEL (reference sequence). V lost 1 base and J lost 6; bases outside the gene matches: 15. DNA of the CDR3: TGTGCCAGCAGCCAAGTGTTCCTTGAGCCGTACAGGGGCGAGCAGTACTTC. This gives the protein CASSQVFLEPYRGEQYF.

This clonotype was seen more than once but under ten times. The chain carries TRBV20-1 and TRBJ2-1; D may be TRBD1 or TRBD2 (5 bases each). V dropped 6 bases and J dropped 0 bases, with 21 bases sitting between them. Germline V gives CDR1 DFQATT, CDR2 SNEGSKA (reference sequence). The CDR3 is 17 amino acids. The CDR3 loop reads CSAKGEGRGASYNEQFF. CDR3 coding DNA: TGCAGTGCCAAAGGAGAGGGACGGGGAGCCTCCTACAATGAGCAGTTCTTC.

Only a few counts were recorded for this clonotype. The V gene is TRBV18, the J gene TRBJ2-1; TRBD2 might be the D (6 bases). The CDR3 consists of 16 residues. Trimming stripped 3 bases from V and 8 bases from J, with 20 bases between. CDR1 is KGHSH and CDR2 is LQKENI in the germline V gene. The CDR3 sequence is CASSPPRTSLGDEQFF. The CDR3 DNA reads TGTGCCAGCTCACCCCCCCGCACTAGCCTTGGGGATGAGCAGTTCTTC.

The V and J genes are TRBV28 and TRBJ2-7, with no clear D. This CDR3 region has 14 residues. CDR1 and CDR2 (germline): MDHEN, SYDVKM. V lost 6 bases and J 2 bases, leaving 14 bases between the germline ends. CDR3 coding DNA: TGTGCCAGCAGCGTTTCCCTTGGAACCTACGAGCAGTACTTC. Encoded protein: CASSVSLGTYEQYF.

V is TRBV28 and J is TRBJ1-5; 11 bases match TRBD1. Germline-derived CDR1 and CDR2 are MDHEN and SYDVKM. The CDR3 sequence is 16 residues long. Trimming removed 6 bases from V and 4 bases from J; junction bases left unmatched: 8. The CDR3 coding sequence is TGTGCCAGCAGGGAGGACAGGGGGCAATATAATCAGCCCCAGCATTTT. This codes for CASREDRGQYNQPQHF.

To note about this clonotype: A much larger clone lies one base from this, so it may be a read error. The chain is built from TRBV29-1 and TRBJ2-1; 8 bases map to TRBD1. The V gene's germline CDR1 is SQVTM and CDR2 ANQGSEA. V lost 7 bases to trimming and J lost 10 bases; unmatched junction nucleotides: 15. The CDR3 loop spans 14 amino acids. The CDR3 loop reads CSDRTGWLKGEQFF. As DNA, the CDR3 is TGCAGCGACCGGACAGGGTGGTTGAAAGGGGAGCAGTTCTTC.

J is TRBJ2-7 and V is TRBV4-2; TRBD2 matches at 7 bases. The length of the CDR3 is 17 residues. J lost 3 bases, V lost 1 base, and 12 bases had no gene match. Looked up from germline, CDR1 is LGHNA and CDR2 is YNFKEQ. CDR3 region: CASSQGFGGSRIYEQYF. The CDR3, as DNA: TGTGCCAGCAGCCAAGGATTTGGCGGGAGCCGAATCTACGAGCAGTACTTC.

The sample holds a few counts of this clonotype. This rearrangement joins TRBV20-1 to TRBJ1-2; D remains ambiguous. Trimming took off 0 bases at V and 8 bases at J, with 4 bases between the two ends. Germline lookup yields CDR1 DFQATT and CDR2 SNEGSKA (reference sequence). The CDR3 has 10 residues. For the CDR3, the DNA is TGCAGTGCTAGAGATGGCGGCTACACCTTC. This encodes CSARDGGYTF.

This clonotype was observed a few times. This chain connects TRBV6-2 or TRBV6-3 to TRBJ2-1; the D gene is possibly TRBD1 (6 bases). Germline assignment: CDR1 MNHEY and CDR2 SVGEGT. This CDR3 has 12 residues. V lost 8 bases to trimming and J lost 2 bases, with 7 bases between them. CDR3 DNA: TGTGCCAGCGGGGACACCTACAATGAGCAGTTCTTC. Protein product: CASGDTYNEQFF.

The chain uses TRBV20-1 and TRBJ2-7; 11 nucleotides agree with TRBD2. After removal of 7 bases from V and 0 bases from J, the junction contained 11 bases not matched to a gene. CDR3 length: 16 amino acids. The germline V gene has CDR1 DFQATT and CDR2 SNEGSKA (reference sequence). CDR3 sequence reads: CSVGRLAGGSSYEQYF. The DNA for the CDR3 is TGCAGTGTAGGTCGTCTAGCGGGGGGAAGCTCCTACGAGCAGTACTTC.

This clonotype has only a few counts. The chain uses TRBV7-9 and TRBJ1-2; D possibly corresponds to TRBD1 (5 bases). Germline values: CDR1 SEHNR, CDR2 FQNEAQ (reference sequence). V gave up 2 bases and J gave up 4 bases, with 14 bases separating them. There are 15 residues in the CDR3. The CDR3 loop reads CASSLNVGDRYGYTF. CDR3 sequence (DNA): TGTGCCAGCAGCTTAAATGTTGGGGACCGCTATGGCTACACCTTC.

This clonotype was counted many times. The chain carries TRBV29-1 and TRBJ2-7; TRBD1 aligns across 7 bases. This CDR3 spans 14 amino acids. Germline CDR1 reads SQVTM; CDR2 reads ANQGSEA. The V segment lost 5 bases and the J segment 0 bases; nucleotides outside the gene matches: 7. CDR3 residues: CSVFAGTVSYEQYF. CDR3 sequence (DNA): TGCAGCGTTTTCGCCGGGACAGTCTCCTACGAGCAGTACTTC.

The V call is TRBV9, the J call TRBJ1-3, with 8 bases that match TRBD1. V was clipped by 3 bases and J by 2 bases; unmatched bases: 10. The CDR3 consists of 17 residues. From germline, CDR1 is SGDLS and CDR2 YYNGEE. CDR3 region: CASSADRQGRAGNTIYF. CDR3 nucleotides: TGTGCCAGCAGCGCCGACCGACAGGGGAGAGCTGGAAACACCATATATTTT.

A few counts support this clonotype. The V gene is TRBV7-9, the J gene TRBJ1-1; D may be TRBD1 (5 bases). This CDR3 comprises 15 residues. CDR1 SEHNR and CDR2 FQNEAQ come from the germline V gene (reference sequence). Trimming took off 4 bases at V and 0 bases at J, with 12 bases between the two ends. The CDR3 DNA sequence: TGTGCCAGCAGCTCGCATGGGGGGTTGAACACTGAAGCTTTCTTT. This encodes CASSSHGGLNTEAFF.

V is TRBV10-2 and J is TRBJ1-2; tentatively, D is TRBD1 (6 bases). This CDR3 has 13 amino acids. Between the trimmed V and J ends, which lost 6 bases and 4 bases, there was a span of 12 bases. The V gene's germline CDR1 is WSHSY and CDR2 SAAADI. CDR3 protein: CASRLQGGYGYTF. CDR3 nucleotides: TGCGCCAGCAGACTACAGGGAGGCTATGGCTACACCTTC.

The sample holds many counts of this clonotype. This chain connects TRBV12-3 or TRBV12-4 to TRBJ2-2, with D uncertain. This CDR3 contains 16 residues. The V end lost 7 bases, the J end lost 2 bases, and 17 bases lay between the germline ends. The CDR3 spells CASTPDGQVNTGELFF. CDR3 sequence (DNA): TGTGCCAGCACCCCGGACGGGCAGGTCAACACCGGGGAGCTGTTTTTT.

The chain links TRBV6-2 or TRBV6-3 to TRBJ2-6; D perhaps matches TRBD1 (5 bases). V was cut by 6 bases and J by 0 bases, with 9 bases left in between. CDR1 is MNHEY and CDR2 is SVGEGT in the germline V gene. This CDR3 is built from 15 residues. CDR3 in DNA: TGTGCCAGCAGAAGCAGGGTCTCTGGGGCCAACGTCCTGACTTTC. This codes for CASRSRVSGANVLTF.